The table lists the clone carrying this TCR beta chain with a few counts. This sample is drawn from a study of blood T cell repertoires in COVID-19. Measured with immunoSEQ multiplex PCR; TCRdb has only the in-frame clones, and not every one. This sample yields tens of thousands of clones, of which approximately 80% are seen a single time; roughly 9.7% belongs to the top ten. Germline CDR1 reads SEHNR; CDR2 reads FQNEAQ (reference sequence). The junction had 1 base not matched to a gene; V was cut back by 2 bases and J by 3 bases. The CDR3 has 13 amino acids. The sequence came from a human donor in a cohort sampled during active COVID-19. What was sequenced was peripheral blood. The chain combines TRBV7-9 with TRBJ2-7, with 7 bases lining up with TRBD2. The CDR3 region has the DNA TGTGCCAGCAGCTTATCGGGGGGCTACGAGCAGTACTTC. It specifies CASSLSGGYEQYF.